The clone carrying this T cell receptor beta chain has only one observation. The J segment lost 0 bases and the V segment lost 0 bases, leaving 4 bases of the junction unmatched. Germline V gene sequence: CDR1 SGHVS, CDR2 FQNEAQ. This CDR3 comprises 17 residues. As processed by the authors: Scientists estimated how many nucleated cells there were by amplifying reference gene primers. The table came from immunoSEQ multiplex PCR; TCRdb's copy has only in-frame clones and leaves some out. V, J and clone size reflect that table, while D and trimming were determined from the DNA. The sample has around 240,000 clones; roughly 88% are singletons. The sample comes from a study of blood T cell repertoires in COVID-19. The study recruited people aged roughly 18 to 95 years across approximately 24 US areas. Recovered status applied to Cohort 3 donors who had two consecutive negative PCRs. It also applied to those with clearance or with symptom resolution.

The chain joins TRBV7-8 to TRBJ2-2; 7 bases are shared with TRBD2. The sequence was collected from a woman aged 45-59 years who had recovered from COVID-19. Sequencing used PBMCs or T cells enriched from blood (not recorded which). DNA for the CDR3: TGTGCCAGCAGCTTAGCGAGAACTAGCGCGAACACCGGGGAGCTGTTTTTT. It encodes CASSLARTSANTGELFF.